These 6 T cell receptor beta chains came from one sample sequenced in a study of cytomegalovirus exposure and HLA in healthy donors (dated by TCRdb to the late 2010s). The library was made by the immunoSEQ multiplex PCR assay. For the multiplex PCR, a mixture combining 60 forward primers for TCR Vbeta segments and 13 reverse primers for TCR Jbeta segments was used. TCRdb took this table from immuneACCESS and kept in-frame rearrangements with V and J called. Such tables lack part of the clones; where checked against another copy, unresolved V genes explain under half of the gap, and the rest is unexplained. Across this sample there are about 160,000 clones, with 82% seen only once. The leading ten clones occupy about 10% of the sample. Sequenced input: PBMCs. These TCRs come from a man aged 45-65 years in good health and CMV-seropositive.

The chain employs TRBV6-4 and TRBJ1-1; TRBD1 agrees at 8 bases. V lost 5 bases and J lost 7; bases outside the gene matches: 6. CDR3 size: 13 residues. Germline V gives CDR1 MRHNA, CDR2 SNTAGT. CDR3 protein: CASSPTGGLEAFF. CDR3 DNA sequence: TGTGCCAGCAGTCCTACAGGGGGTCTTGAAGCTTTCTTT.

The chain carries TRBV5-5 and TRBJ2-5; weak D call: TRBD2 (7 bases). V was pared by 1 base and J by 2 bases, with 12 bases between. The length of the CDR3 is 15 residues. Germline V gene lookup returns CDR1 SGHKS and CDR2 YYEKEE (reference sequence). The CDR3 sequence is CASSLMGGLQETQYF. For the CDR3, the DNA is TGTGCCAGCAGCTTGATGGGGGGGCTGCAAGAGACCCAGTACTTC.

This clone is a singleton in its sample. The same CDR3 arises from other DNA sequences in this sample as well. This chain's CDR3 is CASSLGAGGIETQYF. The CDR3 region has the DNA TGCGCCAGCAGTCTAGGGGCGGGAGGGATCGAGACCCAGTACTTC. This sequence joins TRBV5-1 and TRBJ2-5; 9 positions match TRBD2. V gave up 5 bases and J gave up 5 bases; unmatched junction bases: 10. CDR1 SGHRS and CDR2 YFSETQ come from the germline V gene. The CDR3 is 15 amino acids.

The chain has TRBV6-6 and TRBJ1-6, with 10 positions matching TRBD1. Per germline, CDR1 MNHNY and CDR2 SVGAGI (reference sequence). V dropped 7 bases and J dropped 5; count of bases not matched to a gene: 8. The CDR3 consists of 16 residues. Here the CDR3 DNA reads TGTGCCAGCACCACTTCCGGACAGGGGGATAATTCACCCCTCCACTTT. Its translation: CASTTSGQGDNSPLHF.

This sequence joins TRBV14 and TRBJ1-6; D is unclear. V lost 1 base and J 10 bases, leaving 14 bases between the germline ends. The CDR3 covers 15 residues. CDR1 and CDR2 from the germline V gene are SGHDN and FVKESK. DNA of the CDR3: TGTGCCAGCAGCCAAGCGGGATGGGAAAACTCACCCCTCCACTTT. Translating it yields CASSQAGWENSPLHF.

V gene TRBV18 combines with J gene TRBJ1-4, with TRBD1 matching 8 bases. The CDR3 runs 14 residues. CDR1 and CDR2 (germline): KGHSH, LQKENI. The junction had 2 bases not matched to a gene; V was cut back by 4 bases and J by 4 bases. The CDR3 region has the DNA TGTGCCAGCTCACGGACAGGGATTAATGAAAAACTGTTTTTT. It codes for CASSRTGINEKLFF. The full variable domain, in which reference TRBV18 and TRBJ1-4 provide the parts outside the CDR3, is NAGVMQNPRHLVRRRGQEARLRCSPMKGHSHVYWYRQLPEEGLKFMVYLQKENIIDESGMPKERFSAEFPKEGPSILRIQQVVRGDSAAYFCASSRTGINEKLFFGSGTQLSVL.